The 2 T cell receptor beta chains below all came from one sample that was sequenced in a study of graft-versus-host responses after intestinal transplantation. Sequencing used immunoSEQ multiplex PCR; TCRdb keeps in-frame clones, though not all of them. The data contain 40,000 or so clones, roughly 91% of them seen just once; the ten biggest clones take up around 7%. The sample was PBMCs, taken less than 280 days after transplant. These receptors originate from a human patient who received an intestinal transplant, so some T cells may come from the graft donor.

This clone was found a few times. The genes are TRBV4-2 and TRBJ1-1; TRBD1 aligns across 7 bases. V was pared by 1 base and J by 1 base, with 12 bases of the junction left unmatched. The CDR3 sequence is 18 residues long. Looked up from germline, CDR1 is LGHNA and CDR2 is YNFKEQ. CDR3 region: CASSQASQGEAGNTEAFF. As DNA, the CDR3 is TGTGCCAGCAGCCAAGCCAGCCAGGGGGAAGCGGGGAACACTGAAGCTTTCTTT.

The gene calls are TRBV6-1 and TRBJ1-5; D unclear. With 1 base removed from V and 2 bases from J, the gap between germline ends came to 9 bases. The CDR3 extends over 15 amino acids. CDR1 and CDR2 from the germline V gene are MNHNS and SASEGT. As DNA, the CDR3 is TGTGCCAGCAGTGAAGGGCAGGATCGCAATCAGCCCCAGCATTTT. It translates to CASSEGQDRNQPQHF.